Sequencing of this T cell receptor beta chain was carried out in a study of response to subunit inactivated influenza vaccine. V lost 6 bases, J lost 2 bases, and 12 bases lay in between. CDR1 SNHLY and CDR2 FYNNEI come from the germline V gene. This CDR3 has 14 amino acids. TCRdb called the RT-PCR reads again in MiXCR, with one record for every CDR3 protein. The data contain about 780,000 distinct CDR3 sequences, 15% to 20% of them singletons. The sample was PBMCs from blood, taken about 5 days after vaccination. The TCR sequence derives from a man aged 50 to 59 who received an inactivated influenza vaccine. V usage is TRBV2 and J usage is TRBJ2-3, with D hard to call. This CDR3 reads CASRGKWNTDTQYF. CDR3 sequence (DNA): TGTGCCAGCAGAGGGAAGTGGAACACAGATACGCAGTATTTT.